The next 6 T cell receptor beta chains were all read from a single sample in a study of cytomegalovirus exposure and HLA in healthy donors. Primers: 60 Vbeta forward and 13 Jbeta reverse. The protocol was immunoSEQ multiplex PCR, while the TCRdb copy is restricted to in-frame clones and leaves out a portion. The sample lists roughly 84,000 clones, 78% seen once, with 4.5% to 7% in the top ten. The material sequenced was PBMCs. These receptors were collected from a male donor in good health and CMV-seropositive.

The gene calls are TRBV19 and TRBJ2-5; 7 nucleotides agree with TRBD1. After removal of 5 bases from V and 2 bases from J, the junction contained 5 bases not matched to a gene. CDR1 LNHDA and CDR2 SQIVND come from the germline V gene (reference sequence). The CDR3 is 14 amino acids. CDR3 sequence reads: CASSPGTEQETQYF. In nucleotides, the CDR3 is TGTGCCAGTAGTCCCGGGACAGAGCAAGAGACCCAGTACTTC.

This chain connects TRBV6-4 to TRBJ2-7; the match to TRBD2 covers 8 bases. The CDR3 contains 12 residues. Germline CDR1 is MRHNA and CDR2 is SNTAGT. V was clipped by 8 bases and J by 6 bases; unmatched bases: 6. For the CDR3, the DNA is TGTGCCAGCCGAGGACTAGCAGGCGAGCAGTACTTC. It codes for CASRGLAGEQYF.

The chain is built from TRBV28 and TRBJ2-1; the D gene is possibly TRBD1 (5 bases). V was shortened by 2 bases and J by 7 bases, with 6 bases between the two germline ends. Looked up from germline, CDR1 is MDHEN and CDR2 is SYDVKM. CDR3 length: 12 residues. As DNA, the CDR3 is TGTGCCAGCAGTTTACAGGGAAATGAGCAGTTCTTC. This codes for CASSLQGNEQFF.

The chain employs TRBV5-6 and TRBJ1-2; 9 bases are shared with TRBD1. The germline gives CDR1 SGHDT, CDR2 YYEEEE. The CDR3 loop spans 19 amino acids. Trimming took 0 bases from V and 5 from J; bases not matched to a gene: 17. The CDR3 region is CASSLGRSRGQGNFYGYTF. The DNA for the CDR3 is TGTGCCAGCAGCTTGGGGCGTTCTAGGGGACAGGGCAATTTTTATGGCTACACCTTC. Full variable domain (remainder filled in from reference TRBV5-6 and TRBJ1-2): DAGVTQSPTHLIKTRGQQVTLRCSPKSGHDTVSWYQQALGQGPQFIFQYYEEEERQRGNFPDRFSGHQFPNYSSELNVNALLLGDSALYLCASSLGRSRGQGNFYGYTFGSGTRLTVV.

The chain uses TRBV2 and TRBJ2-7, with 9 bases lining up with TRBD1. V lost 5 bases, J lost 7 bases, and 9 bases stayed unmatched. Germline loops: CDR1 SNHLY, CDR2 FYNNEI. This CDR3 comprises 14 residues. Here the CDR3 reads CASSIRTGEGEQYF. The CDR3 coding sequence is TGTGCCAGCAGTATCCGGACAGGGGAGGGGGAGCAGTACTTC.

The chain links TRBV19 to TRBJ2-4; 10 bases fit TRBD1. Germline V gene sequence: CDR1 LNHDA, CDR2 SQIVND (reference sequence). V lost 7 bases to trimming and J lost 2 bases; unmatched junction nucleotides: 14. The CDR3 covers 18 residues. CDR3 nucleotide sequence: TGTGCCAGTACCAACCGGGGACAGGGGTTCCCTCCCAAAAACATTCAGTACTTC. Translation gives CASTNRGQGFPPKNIQYF.